Below, 28 T cell receptor beta chains from the same sample are listed, as sequenced in a study of blood T cell repertoires in COVID-19. Data came from immunoSEQ multiplex PCR; TCRdb stores just in-frame clones and leaves some out. The sample holds approximately 25,000 clones, about nine tenths seen once. The specimen was peripheral blood. These receptors all come from a woman aged 80 or older with active or convalescent COVID-19.

The chain recombines TRBV6-2 or TRBV6-3 with TRBJ1-1; D remains ambiguous. The CDR3 is 15 residues long. V lost 7 bases and J 2 bases, leaving 17 bases between the germline ends. Germline V gives CDR1 MNHEY, CDR2 SVGEGT. In nucleotides, the CDR3 is TGTGCCAGCACCCCACTTATTAGCTTAAACACTGAAGCTTTCTTT. Protein: CASTPLISLNTEAFF.

This clone was observed a single time. This chain connects TRBV29-1 to TRBJ2-4; D perhaps matches TRBD1 (5 bases). Trimming stripped 4 bases from V and 0 bases from J, with 13 bases between. The CDR3 is 15 residues long. Per germline, CDR1 SQVTM and CDR2 ANQGSEA. The DNA of the CDR3 is TGCAGCGTTGTCTTGGGGCAACTAGCCAAAAACATTCAGTACTTC. Translation: CSVVLGQLAKNIQYF.

The chain joins TRBV5-1 to TRBJ2-7, with 12 bases aligning to TRBD2. The CDR3 has 16 residues. V shed 4 bases, J shed 4 bases, and the junction held 9 bases outside the gene matches. Germline CDR1 SGHRS, CDR2 YFSETQ. This chain's CDR3 is CASSLLLAGGSYEQYF. The CDR3 DNA follows: TGCGCCAGCAGCCTACTGCTAGCGGGGGGGTCGTACGAGCAGTACTTC. Using reference TRBV5-1 and TRBJ2-7 for the parts outside the CDR3, the full variable domain is KAGVTQTPRYLIKTRGQQVTLSCSPISGHRSVSWYQQTPGQGLQFLFEYFSETQRNKGNFPGRFSGRQFSNSRSEMNVSTLELGDSALYLCASSLLLAGGSYEQYFGPGTRLTVT.

This sequence joins TRBV5-8 and TRBJ2-1; 11 bases fit TRBD2. J lost 0 bases, V lost 4 bases, and 6 bases had no gene match. The CDR3 loop spans 17 amino acids. Germline-derived CDR1 and CDR2 are SGHTS and YDEGEE. CDR3 protein: CASSATSGGFSYNEQFF. The CDR3 DNA is TGTGCCAGCAGCGCTACTAGCGGGGGTTTCTCCTACAATGAGCAGTTCTTC. Full variable domain (remainder filled in from reference TRBV5-8 and TRBJ2-1): EAGVTQSPTHLIKTRGQQATLRCSPISGHTSVYWYQQALGLGLQFLLWYDEGEERNRGNFPPRFSGRQFPNYSSELNVNALELEDSALYLCASSATSGGFSYNEQFFGPGTRLTVL.

The V gene is TRBV27, the J gene TRBJ2-3; 13 bases agree with TRBD2. After removal of 5 bases from V and 7 bases from J, the junction contained 6 bases not matched to a gene. Germline V CDR1 and CDR2: MNHEY, SMNVEV (reference sequence). The CDR3 is 15 amino acids. The CDR3 region has the DNA TGTGCCAGCAGTGCCGGGACTAGCGGGGTTAATACGCAGTATTTT. It encodes CASSAGTSGVNTQYF.

V gene TRBV5-1 combines with J gene TRBJ1-4, with TRBD1 identical over 11 bases. This CDR3 has 16 residues. The junction had 3 bases not matched to a gene; V was cut back by 3 bases and J by 2 bases. CDR1 and CDR2 (germline): SGHRS, YFSETQ. The CDR3 protein is CASSWGQGVTNEKLFF. CDR3 nucleotides: TGCGCCAGCAGCTGGGGACAGGGGGTGACTAATGAAAAACTGTTTTTT.

The chain carries TRBV4-3 and TRBJ1-4; 10 positions agree with TRBD1. V lost 6 bases to trimming and J lost 5 bases; unmatched junction nucleotides: 6. Germline V lookup: CDR1 LGHNA, CDR2 YSLEER. The CDR3 has 15 residues. The CDR3 sequence: CASRGSTGGNEKLFF. The CDR3 DNA follows: TGCGCCAGCAGGGGTTCGACAGGGGGCAATGAAAAACTGTTTTTT.

This chain connects TRBV9 to TRBJ2-1, with no clear D. CDR3 length equals 13 residues. The germline gives CDR1 SGDLS, CDR2 YYNGEE. Trimming removed 4 bases at V and 2 bases at J, with 7 bases between. CDR3: CASSPLAYNEQFF. The CDR3 nucleotides read TGTGCCAGCAGCCCCCTAGCCTACAATGAGCAGTTCTTC.

The chain employs TRBV6-5 and TRBJ1-4; 8 bases agree with TRBD1. V shed 6 bases, J shed 7 bases, and the junction held 7 bases outside the gene matches. Germline V gives CDR1 MNHEY, CDR2 SVGAGI. This CDR3 is 14 amino acids long. This chain's CDR3 is CASRGTGLGEKLFF. The CDR3 DNA reads TGTGCCAGCAGGGGGACAGGCCTGGGTGAAAAACTGTTTTTT.

The chain carries TRBV5-1 and TRBJ2-1; 8 bases align to TRBD2. The ends lost 0 bases at V and 8 bases at J; junction bases unmatched: 7. The CDR3 runs 15 residues. CDR1 is SGHRS, CDR2 YFSETQ, per germline. CDR3 protein: CASSLASGSVHEQFF. The CDR3 DNA reads TGCGCCAGCAGCTTGGCCAGCGGGAGTGTCCATGAGCAGTTCTTC.

The chain links TRBV28 to TRBJ2-1; TRBD2 agrees at 10 bases. The CDR3 loop spans 16 amino acids. After removal of 1 base from V and 8 bases from J, the junction contained 8 bases not matched to a gene. The germline V gene has CDR1 MDHEN and CDR2 SYDVKM. The CDR3 region is CASSLSASGSLYEQFF. The CDR3 coding sequence is TGTGCCAGCAGTTTATCCGCTAGCGGGAGTTTGTATGAGCAGTTCTTC.

The chain uses TRBV18 and TRBJ1-1, with D tentatively TRBD1 (6 bases). With 3 bases removed from V and 1 base from J, the gap between germline ends came to 18 bases. Germline CDR1 and CDR2: KGHSH and LQKENI. The CDR3 length is 17 residues. The CDR3 region has the DNA TGTGCCAGCTCACCGAATATACAGGGTTTAAAGAACACTGAAGCTTTCTTT. It specifies CASSPNIQGLKNTEAFF.

The chain uses TRBV7-2 and TRBJ1-1, with D possibly TRBD1 on 5 matching bases. The V end was cut by 4 bases, the J end by 1 base, with 10 bases between. CDR1 and CDR2 from the germline V gene are SGHTA and FQGNSA. The CDR3 consists of 14 residues. The CDR3 reads CASSYGGRNTEAFF. DNA of the CDR3: TGTGCCAGCAGCTATGGGGGGAGGAACACTGAAGCTTTCTTT.

In this sample, this clone turned up once. The V and J genes are TRBV5-6 and TRBJ2-7; the match to TRBD1 covers 7 bases. Trimming cost V 4 bases and J 7 bases; bases outside gene matches: 20. The germline CDR1 and CDR2 sequences are SGHDT and YYEEEE. The CDR3 is made up of 17 amino acids. DNA of the CDR3: TGTGCCAGCAGCCCAAAGGGGTGGGACAGCAGAAAGAGGGAGCAGTACTTC. Amino acids: CASSPKGWDSRKREQYF.

The chain carries TRBV25-1 and TRBJ1-4; the D is unclear. Trimming cost V 0 bases and J 10 bases, with 6 bases left between them. Per germline, CDR1 MGHDK and CDR2 SYGVNS. The CDR3 totals 12 residues. CDR3 in amino acids: CASSEYTRKLFF. CDR3 DNA: TGTGCCAGCAGTGAATATACTAGAAAACTGTTTTTT.

The chain links TRBV6-6 to TRBJ2-1, with 11 bases aligning to TRBD1. V lost 10 bases to trimming and J lost 0 bases; unmatched junction nucleotides: 8. This CDR3 is 16 amino acids long. CDR1 and CDR2 (germline): MNHNY, SVGAGI (reference sequence). DNA of the CDR3: TGTGCCATCTGCCGGGACAGGGGGAGCTCCTACAATGAGCAGTTCTTC. It yields the protein CAICRDRGSSYNEQFF.

This clone was detected once. The chain carries TRBV6-5 and TRBJ2-1; perhaps TRBD2 as D (7 bases). The CDR3 loop spans 15 amino acids. The germline CDR1 and CDR2 sequences are MNHEY and SVGAGI. V lost 6 bases, J lost 8 bases, and 20 bases lay in between. The CDR3 DNA reads TGTGCCAGCAGCCAGCTTGGGGGGGGCCTCTATGAGCAGTTCTTC. Protein: CASSQLGGGLYEQFF.

The chain carries TRBV9 and TRBJ2-1; no firm D call. Germline V gives CDR1 SGDLS, CDR2 YYNGEE. With 4 bases removed from V and 9 bases from J, the gap between germline ends came to 11 bases. CDR3 length equals 12 residues. CDR3 in amino acids: CASSPNLGEQFF. CDR3 in DNA: TGTGCCAGCAGCCCTAACCTCGGTGAGCAGTTCTTC.

Turning to this clone: Compared with germline, one end of the junction differs, possibly owing to a read error. The chain is built from TRBV19 and TRBJ2-7; 8 bases map to TRBD1. The CDR3 sequence is 16 residues long. CDR1 and CDR2 (germline): LNHDA, SQIVND (reference sequence). The CDR3 bases are TGTGCCAGTAGAGGTTTGGGGGCAGGGGGCTCCCACGAGCAGTACTTC. Translation: CASRGLGAGGSHEQYF.

This chain connects TRBV10-2 to TRBJ2-5; TRBD2 agrees at 8 bases. Germline V gene data show CDR1 as WSHSY and CDR2 as SAAADI. The CDR3 sequence is 15 residues long. After removal of 4 bases from V and 9 bases from J, the junction contained 13 bases not matched to a gene. The CDR3 here is CASSVVLAGSGAQYF. CDR3 in DNA: TGCGCCAGCAGTGTCGTTCTAGCGGGCTCTGGAGCCCAGTACTTC.

The genes are TRBV19 and TRBJ2-3, with 10 positions matching TRBD1. With 11 bases clipped from V and 3 bases from J, the junction kept 14 bases outside the gene matches. In germline, CDR1 is LNHDA, CDR2 SQIVND (reference sequence). CDR3 length: 16 residues. CDR3 bases: TGTGCCCCCGAGTTGGGGGACAGGGGAATAACAGATACGCAGTATTTT. Residues: CAPELGDRGITDTQYF. Based on the CDR3 plus reference TRBV19 and TRBJ2-3, the full variable domain is DGGITQSPKYLFRKEGQNVTLSCEQNLNHDAMYWYRQDPGQGLRLIYYSQIVNDFQKGDIAEGYSVSREKKESFPLTVTSAQKNPTAFYLCAPELGDRGITDTQYFGPGTRLTVL.

The genes are TRBV27 and TRBJ2-7, with D hard to call. V was clipped by 1 base and J by 3 bases, with 7 bases between them. The length of the CDR3 is 13 residues. Germline CDR1 MNHEY, CDR2 SMNVEV (reference sequence). CDR3 in DNA: TGTGCCAGCAGTTTATGGCAGGACTACGAGCAGTACTTC. Translation gives CASSLWQDYEQYF.

The chain uses TRBV2 and TRBJ1-5; perhaps TRBD1 as D (6 bases). This CDR3 spans 18 amino acids. Germline loops: CDR1 SNHLY, CDR2 FYNNEI. V was shortened by 3 bases and J by 6 bases, with 24 bases between the two germline ends. The CDR3 sequence is CASSDGGAVFPYFQPQHF. In DNA, the CDR3 is TGTGCCAGCAGTGATGGGGGGGCAGTATTTCCATACTTTCAGCCCCAGCATTTT.

The chain is built from TRBV23-1 and TRBJ2-4, with D perhaps TRBD2 (6 bases). TRBV23-1 is an ORF, and what it does is uncertain. V lost 0 bases to trimming and J lost 0 bases, with 12 bases between them. The CDR3 totals 17 residues. The DNA of the CDR3 is TGCGCCAGCAGTCAATCGTCGACAGCGGGAGCCAAAAACATTCAGTACTTC. Translated, it gives CASSQSSTAGAKNIQYF.

This clone occurred once. The chain couples TRBV7-3 to TRBJ2-3, with 7 bases that match TRBD2. V gave up 4 bases and J gave up 3 bases; unmatched junction bases: 7. The CDR3 has 15 amino acids. The germline CDR1 and CDR2 sequences are SGHTA and FQGTGA. The CDR3 loop is CASSYGRAKTDTQYF. The DNA of the CDR3 is TGTGCCAGCAGCTATGGGAGGGCCAAGACAGATACGCAGTATTTT.

The CDR3 nucleotides read TGCGCCAGCAGCTTTTCTTCTACAGGGCGGTCAGATACGCAGTATTTT. It codes for CASSFSSTGRSDTQYF. This chain joins TRBV5-1 and TRBJ2-3, with D maybe TRBD1 (6 bases). V was cut by 2 bases and J by 4 bases, with 17 bases left in between. The CDR3 consists of 16 residues. Germline CDR1 is SGHRS and CDR2 is YFSETQ.

Only one count was recorded for this clone. The rearrangement joins TRBV28 to TRBJ2-1; 10 positions match TRBD2. This CDR3 is built from 19 residues. Germline lookup yields CDR1 MDHEN and CDR2 SYDVKM. Losses at the gene ends were 3 bases for V and 2 bases for J; bases not matched to a gene: 13. CDR3 protein: CASSFSLAGVSGPYNEQFF. The CDR3 DNA reads as TGTGCCAGCAGTTTTTCCCTAGCGGGAGTATCAGGCCCCTACAATGAGCAGTTCTTC. Full variable domain (remainder filled in from reference TRBV28 and TRBJ2-1): DVKVTQSSRYLVKRTGEKVFLECVQDMDHENMFWYRQDPGLGLRLIYFSYDVKMKEKGDIPEGYSVSREKKERFSLILESASTNQTSMYLCASSFSLAGVSGPYNEQFFGPGTRLTVL.

The V gene is TRBV4-2, the J gene TRBJ2-2; TRBD2 aligns across 9 bases. Trimming at V came to 0 bases and at J to 7 bases, leaving 6 bases not matched to a gene. Per the germline V gene, CDR1 is LGHNA and CDR2 is YNFKEQ. This CDR3 contains 16 residues. The CDR3 DNA reads TGTGCCAGCAGCCAAGATCATAGCGGGGGAGTCGGGGAGCTGTTTTTT. Translating it yields CASSQDHSGGVGELFF.